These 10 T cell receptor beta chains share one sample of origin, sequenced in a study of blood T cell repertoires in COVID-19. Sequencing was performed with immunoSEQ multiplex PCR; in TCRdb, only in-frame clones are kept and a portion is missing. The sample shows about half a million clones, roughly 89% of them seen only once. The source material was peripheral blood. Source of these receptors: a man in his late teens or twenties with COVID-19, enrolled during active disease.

CDR3 amino acids: CSVIESGQETQYF. Here the CDR3 DNA reads TGCAGCGTTATCGAAAGCGGTCAAGAGACCCAGTACTTC. The J gene is TRBJ2-5, the V gene TRBV29-1, with a possible D match to TRBD2 (5 bases). CDR3 size: 13 residues. Deletions cut 5 bases from V and 2 bases from J, with 12 bases between. The germline gives CDR1 SQVTM, CDR2 ANQGSEA.

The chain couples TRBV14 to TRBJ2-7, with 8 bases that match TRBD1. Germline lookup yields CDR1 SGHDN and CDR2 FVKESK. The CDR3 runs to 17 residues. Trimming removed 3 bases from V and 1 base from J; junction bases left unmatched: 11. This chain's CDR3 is CASSHHSGTGASYEQYF. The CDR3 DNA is TGTGCCAGCAGCCACCACTCCGGGACAGGTGCGTCCTACGAGCAGTACTTC.

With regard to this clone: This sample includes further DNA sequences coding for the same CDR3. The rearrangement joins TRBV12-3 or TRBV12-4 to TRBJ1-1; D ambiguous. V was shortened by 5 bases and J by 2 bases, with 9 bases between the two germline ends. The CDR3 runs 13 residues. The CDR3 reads CASSPRRNTEAFF. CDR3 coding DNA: TGTGCCAGCAGTCCGCGAAGAAACACTGAAGCTTTCTTT.

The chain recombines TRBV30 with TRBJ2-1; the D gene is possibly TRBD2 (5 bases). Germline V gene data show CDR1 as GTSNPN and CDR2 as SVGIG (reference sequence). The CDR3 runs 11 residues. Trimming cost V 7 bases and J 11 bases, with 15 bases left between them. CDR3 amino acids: CASAGQSKQFF. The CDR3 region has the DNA TGTGCCTCCGCGGGCCAGTCCAAGCAGTTCTTC.

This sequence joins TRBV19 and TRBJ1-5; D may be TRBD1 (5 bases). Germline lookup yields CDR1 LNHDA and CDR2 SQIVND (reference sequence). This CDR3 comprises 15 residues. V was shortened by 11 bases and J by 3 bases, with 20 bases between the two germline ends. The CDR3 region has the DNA TGTGCCCTTCACGGCCCCGGGGGATACAATCAGCCCCAGCATTTT. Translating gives CALHGPGGYNQPQHF.

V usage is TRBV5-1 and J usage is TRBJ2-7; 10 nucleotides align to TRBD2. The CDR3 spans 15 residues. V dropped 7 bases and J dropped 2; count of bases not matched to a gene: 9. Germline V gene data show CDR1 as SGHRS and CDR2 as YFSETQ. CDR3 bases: TGCGCCAGCGCACTTGAAGGACTAGCGGCCTACGAGCAGTACTTC. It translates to CASALEGLAAYEQYF.

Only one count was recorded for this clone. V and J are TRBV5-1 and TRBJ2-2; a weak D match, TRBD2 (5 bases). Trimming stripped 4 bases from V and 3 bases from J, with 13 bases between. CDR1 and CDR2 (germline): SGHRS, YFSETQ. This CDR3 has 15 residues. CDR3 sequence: CASSHGLLYTGELFF. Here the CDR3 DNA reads TGCGCCAGCAGCCACGGACTTTTATACACCGGGGAGCTGTTTTTT.

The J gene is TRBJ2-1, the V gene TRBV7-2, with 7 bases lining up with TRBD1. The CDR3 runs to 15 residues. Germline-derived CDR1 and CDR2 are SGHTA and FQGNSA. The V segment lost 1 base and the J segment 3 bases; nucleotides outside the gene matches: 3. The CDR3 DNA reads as TGTGCCAGCAGCTTAGGACAGGGCAGCTACAATGAGCAGTTCTTC. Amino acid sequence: CASSLGQGSYNEQFF.

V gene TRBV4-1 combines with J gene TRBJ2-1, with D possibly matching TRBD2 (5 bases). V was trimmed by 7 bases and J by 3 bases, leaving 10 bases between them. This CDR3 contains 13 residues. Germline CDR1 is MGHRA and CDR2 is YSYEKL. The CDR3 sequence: CASIEGLYNEQFF. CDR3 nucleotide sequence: TGCGCCAGCATCGAGGGCCTCTACAATGAGCAGTTCTTC.

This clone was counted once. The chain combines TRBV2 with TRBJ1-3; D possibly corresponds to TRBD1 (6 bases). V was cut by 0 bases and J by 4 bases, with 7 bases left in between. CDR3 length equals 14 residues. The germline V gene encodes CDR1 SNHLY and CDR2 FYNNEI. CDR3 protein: CASSEAGTGNTIYF. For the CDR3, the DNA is TGTGCCAGCAGTGAAGCGGGGACAGGAAACACCATATATTTT.